Each of the 30 T cell receptor beta chains below was sequenced from the same sample in a study of spatial heterogeneity in lung cancer. The time point: sample taken at primary tumor resection. MiXCR was run by TCRdb on the 5' RACE reads, yielding one entry per CDR3 protein. This repertoire shows some 100,000 distinct CDR3 sequences, approximately 12% found once; its top ten account for over 40%. This material consisted of PBMCs, taken at surgery. The receptors were gathered from a male donor with early-stage non-small cell lung cancer.

The V gene is TRBV20-1, the J gene TRBJ1-2; D not resolved. Germline V gene data show CDR1 as DFQATT and CDR2 as SNEGSKA (reference sequence). This CDR3 region has 15 residues. Trimming took off 0 bases at V and 4 bases at J, with 15 bases between the two ends. The CDR3, as DNA: TGCAGTGCTAGAGATTCCCGCCTCAGCGGCTATGGCTACACCTTC. It yields the protein CSARDSRLSGYGYTF.

This clonotype was seen more than once but under ten times. The chain combines TRBV20-1 with TRBJ2-1; D might be TRBD2 (5 bases). Germline V gene data show CDR1 as DFQATT and CDR2 as SNEGSKA (reference sequence). This CDR3 comprises 15 residues. V shed 4 bases and J shed 7 bases, with 20 bases lying between them. This CDR3 is CSAIGGPIRLNEQFF. The CDR3 nucleotides are TGCAGTGCTATTGGAGGCCCTATCCGATTGAATGAGCAGTTCTTC.

There are many counts of this clonotype. This chain links TRBV10-3 with TRBJ2-7; no definite D call. Germline-derived CDR1 and CDR2 are ENHRY and SYGVKD. V lost 0 bases and J lost 2, with 11 bases in between. This CDR3 has 15 residues. Here the CDR3 DNA reads TGTGCCATCAGTGAGTCGAATATGGGCCCCTACGAGCAGTACTTC. This gives the protein CAISESNMGPYEQYF.

This clonotype turned up a few times. The chain links TRBV7-2 to TRBJ1-2, with D possibly being TRBD1 (6 bases). Trimming took 1 base from V and 4 from J, leaving 10 bases between them. This CDR3 is 14 amino acids long. CDR1 is SGHTA and CDR2 is FQGNSA in the germline V gene. CDR3 amino acids: CASSLEGVLYGYTF. In DNA, the CDR3 is TGTGCCAGCAGCTTAGAGGGGGTCCTCTATGGCTACACCTTC.

This clonotype has a count of ten or more. The V and J genes are TRBV12-3 or TRBV12-4 and TRBJ1-1; D is unresolved. The CDR3 has 14 residues. V was pared by 6 bases and J by 1 base, with 12 bases between. CDR3 sequence: CASRTGRQNTEAFF. The CDR3 coding sequence is TGTGCCAGCAGGACTGGACGGCAGAACACTGAAGCTTTCTTT.

Written as DNA, the CDR3 is TGTGCCAGGCACCCCACCGGGCCCAAAAACGACTACTACAATGAGCAGTTCTTC. Protein: CARHPTGPKNDYYNEQFF. The chain carries TRBV6-4 and TRBJ2-1; the D gene is possibly TRBD2 (5 bases). Germline V CDR1 and CDR2: MRHNA, SNTAGT. The V end lost 9 bases, the J end lost 3 bases, and 27 bases lay between the germline ends. The CDR3 loop spans 18 amino acids.

This clonotype came up once. This sequence joins TRBV9 and TRBJ2-5; TRBD1 aligns across 12 bases. Germline V CDR1 and CDR2: SGDLS, YYNGEE. This CDR3 has 15 amino acids. J gave up 5 bases and V 4 bases, and 6 bases lay outside the gene matches. Written as DNA, the CDR3 is TGTGCCAGCAGCCCCCGGGACAGGGGGCAGGAGACCCAGTACTTC. Translated: CASSPRDRGQETQYF. Supplemented by reference TRBV9 and TRBJ2-5, the full variable domain reads DSGVTQTPKHLITATGQRVTLRCSPRSGDLSVYWYQQSLDQGLQFLIQYYNGEERAKGNILERFSAQQFPDLHSELNLSSLELGDSALYFCASSPRDRGQETQYFGPGTRLLVL.

This clonotype was seen only a few times. This sequence joins TRBV10-3 and TRBJ1-1; a weak D match, TRBD1 (5 bases). This CDR3 is built from 13 residues. CDR1 ENHRY and CDR2 SYGVKD come from the germline V gene. V lost 4 bases, J lost 3 bases, and 9 bases lay in between. CDR3 protein: CAISGRADTEAFF. In nucleotides, the CDR3 is TGTGCCATCAGTGGCAGGGCGGACACTGAAGCTTTCTTT.

This clonotype was recorded at least ten times. The chain combines TRBV27 with TRBJ2-2; TRBD1 agrees at 9 bases. The CDR3 has 15 residues. Germline values: CDR1 MNHEY, CDR2 SMNVEV (reference sequence). Unmatched junction bases numbered 4, after V lost 5 bases and J lost 3 bases. CDR3 loop: CASSPRDRDTGELFF. As DNA, the CDR3 is TGTGCCAGCAGTCCCCGGGACAGGGACACCGGGGAGCTGTTTTTT.

This clonotype was detected ten times or more. The J gene is TRBJ2-7, the V gene TRBV12-3 or TRBV12-4, with a weak D call TRBD1 (5 bases). V was pared by 1 base and J by 0 bases, with 7 bases between. The CDR3 has 14 residues. The CDR3 DNA reads as TGTGCCAGCAGTTTAGGGGGCCTCTCCTACGAGCAGTACTTC. Translating it yields CASSLGGLSYEQYF.

This clonotype was detected only a few times. This chain links TRBV28 with TRBJ2-7, with D perhaps TRBD1 or TRBD2 (5 bases each). Between the trimmed V and J ends, which lost 6 bases and 2 bases, there was a span of 17 bases. The CDR3 loop spans 15 amino acids. Looked up from germline, CDR1 is MDHEN and CDR2 is SYDVKM. For the CDR3, the DNA is TGTGCCAGCAGCAGGACCCCGGGACCAACCTACGAGCAGTACTTC. As protein: CASSRTPGPTYEQYF.

The V and J genes are TRBV3-1 and TRBJ2-3; the D is unclear. V lost 4 bases, J lost 7 bases, and 12 bases lay in between. The CDR3 sequence is 13 residues long. Looked up from germline, CDR1 is LGHDT and CDR2 is YNNKEL (reference sequence). The CDR3 protein is CASSPSRENTQYF. Here the CDR3 DNA reads TGTGCCAGCAGCCCCTCGCGCGAGAATACGCAGTATTTT.

The chain carries TRBV6-6 and TRBJ2-7; D remains unclear. Germline V gives CDR1 MNHNY, CDR2 SVGAGI (reference sequence). The CDR3 consists of 11 residues. V was pared by 2 bases and J by 6 bases, with 5 bases between. The CDR3 DNA is TGTGCCAGCAGTTACGGTGGCGAGCAGTACTTC. Protein sequence: CASSYGGEQYF.

The chain uses TRBV18 and TRBJ2-5; D gene unclear. The V end was cut by 3 bases, the J end by 3 bases, with 8 bases between. The CDR3 is made up of 13 amino acids. Germline V gene lookup returns CDR1 KGHSH and CDR2 LQKENI. The chain's CDR3 is CASSPARKETQYF. The CDR3, as DNA: TGTGCCAGCTCACCTGCACGAAAAGAGACCCAGTACTTC.

This clonotype has a count of ten or more. The genes are TRBV21-1 and TRBJ1-3. TRBV21-1 is noted as a pseudogene. The CDR3 is 19 amino acids. CDR3 amino acids: CASSKGRDSRRRSGNTIYF. CDR3 nucleotide sequence: TGTGCCAGCAGCAAAGGAAGGGACTCCCGAAGACGCTCTGGAAACACCATATATTTT.

This clonotype was observed a few times. The DNA for the CDR3 is TGTGCCAGCAGTTTTGTCTCCAACTTAGAGACCCAGTACTTC. It encodes CASSFVSNLETQYF. The chain employs TRBV28 and TRBJ2-5; no reliable D call. This CDR3 has 14 amino acids. V dropped 3 bases and J dropped 4 bases, with 12 bases sitting between them. In germline, CDR1 is MDHEN, CDR2 SYDVKM.

This clonotype showed up just a few times. At one of its ends the junction is not consistent with the germline gene, which may arise from a read error. The chain combines TRBV7-2 with TRBJ1-5; D gene uncertain. Germline V gene lookup returns CDR1 SGHTA and CDR2 FQGNSA. The CDR3 loop spans 15 amino acids. CDR3 nucleotide sequence: TGTGCCAGCAGCTTAGACGGGCGGAGCAATCAGTCCCAGCATTTT. Translating it yields CASSLDGRSNQSQHF. Drawing the rest from reference TRBV7-2 and TRBJ1-5, the complete variable domain is GAGVSQSPSNKVTEKGKDVELRCDPISGHTALYWYRQSLGQGLEFLIYFQGNSAPDKSGLPSDRFSAERTGGSVSTLTIQRTQQEDSAVYLCASSLDGRSNQSQHFGDGTRLSIL.

This clonotype was found a few times. The chain links TRBV20-1 to TRBJ2-1; D is unresolved. Deletions cut 6 bases from V and 0 bases from J, with 9 bases between. Germline CDR1 reads DFQATT; CDR2 reads SNEGSKA (reference sequence). The CDR3 sequence is 13 residues long. In DNA form, the CDR3 reads TGCAGTGCCCCTCCGAGCTCCTACAATGAGCAGTTCTTC. The encoded protein is CSAPPSSYNEQFF.

The chain couples TRBV10-3 to TRBJ2-7; D uncertain. Per the germline V gene, CDR1 is ENHRY and CDR2 is SYGVKD. The CDR3 runs to 12 residues. The V end lost 2 bases, the J end lost 3 bases, and 5 bases lay between the germline ends. DNA of the CDR3: TGTGCCATCAGTGAGGCCCGCTACGAGCAGTACTTC. Residues: CAISEARYEQYF.

This clonotype occurred many times. This chain connects TRBV7-9 to TRBJ1-1; TRBD1 might be the D (5 bases). Germline-derived CDR1 and CDR2 are SEHNR and FQNEAQ (reference sequence). The CDR3 loop spans 13 amino acids. V lost 2 bases and J 6 bases, leaving 10 bases between the germline ends. Here the CDR3 reads CASSLNLGAEAFF. Written as DNA, the CDR3 is TGTGCCAGCAGCTTAAATTTGGGGGCTGAAGCTTTCTTT.

This clonotype was observed a few times. This chain connects TRBV6-5 to TRBJ2-2; no clear D gene. Germline loops: CDR1 MNHEY, CDR2 SVGAGI. This CDR3 is built from 15 residues. The ends were cut back, 5 bases at V and 0 bases at J, with 10 bases in the middle. The CDR3 DNA reads as TGTGCCAGCAGTCCCAGGAGAGCGAACACCGGGGAGCTGTTTTTT. Protein: CASSPRRANTGELFF.

This clonotype appeared a few times. V and J are TRBV10-2 and TRBJ2-1, with D perhaps matching TRBD1 (6 bases). V lost 3 bases to trimming and J lost 9 bases, with 12 bases between them. The CDR3 runs to 13 residues. Germline V gene lookup returns CDR1 WSHSY and CDR2 SAAADI. CDR3 sequence reads: CASSDPPRGEQFF. As DNA, the CDR3 is TGCGCCAGCAGTGATCCTCCCAGGGGTGAGCAGTTCTTC.

V usage is TRBV6-2 or TRBV6-3 and J usage is TRBJ2-2; 10 bases fit TRBD1. The CDR3 runs to 18 residues. Germline values: CDR1 MNHEY, CDR2 SVGEGT. V gave up 2 bases and J gave up 2 bases; unmatched junction bases: 8. The CDR3 DNA reads as TGTGCCAGCAGTTACCACCTTTGGGACAGGGGAAACACCGGGGAGCTGTTTTTT. Protein sequence: CASSYHLWDRGNTGELFF.

This clonotype came up many times. The chain couples TRBV6-2 or TRBV6-3 to TRBJ2-7; a weak D match, TRBD1 (6 bases). The CDR3 sequence is 13 residues long. The V gene lost 7 bases and the J gene lost 2 bases, with 12 bases spanning the gap. CDR1 MNHEY and CDR2 SVGEGT come from the germline V gene. The CDR3 DNA sequence: TGTGCCAGCACCCAGACAGGCACCTACGAGCAGTACTTC. Amino acids: CASTQTGTYEQYF.

Ten or more counts support this clonotype. This chain uses TRBV30 with TRBJ2-2; 8 positions match TRBD2. Germline V lookup: CDR1 GTSNPN, CDR2 SVGIG (reference sequence). The CDR3 is made up of 16 amino acids. The ends lost 1 base at V and 4 bases at J; junction bases unmatched: 8. As DNA, the CDR3 is TGTGCCTGGAGTGGAGGATTAGCGGGAAGCACCGGGGAGCTGTTTTTT. Translating gives CAWSGGLAGSTGELFF.

The chain joins TRBV11-3 to TRBJ2-1; D is unresolved. This CDR3 spans 13 amino acids. The V gene lost 1 base and the J gene lost 5 bases, with 6 bases spanning the gap. Germline V gene data show CDR1 as SGHNT and CDR2 as YENEEA. The CDR3 reads CASSLVEDNEQFF. For the CDR3, the DNA is TGTGCCAGCAGCTTAGTAGAGGACAATGAGCAGTTCTTC.

The chain combines TRBV6-2 or TRBV6-3 with TRBJ2-1; TRBD2 aligns across 10 bases. The CDR3 has 14 residues. The J segment lost 8 bases and the V segment lost 7 bases, leaving 8 bases of the junction unmatched. CDR1 MNHEY and CDR2 SVGEGT come from the germline V gene. Here the CDR3 reads CASNLAGVRDEQFF. The DNA for the CDR3 is TGTGCCAGCAATCTAGCGGGAGTTCGTGATGAGCAGTTCTTC.

This rearrangement joins TRBV12-3 or TRBV12-4 to TRBJ1-4; TRBD1 is a possible D gene (6 bases). Trimming cost V 1 base and J 6 bases, with 12 bases left between them. The CDR3 covers 15 residues. CDR3 protein: CASSLDWGADEKLFF. CDR3 nucleotides: TGTGCCAGCAGTTTAGATTGGGGGGCGGATGAAAAACTGTTTTTT.

The chain employs TRBV5-1 and TRBJ2-7; D is uncertain. This CDR3 region has 12 residues. Trimming left V 1 base short and J 2 bases short, with 4 bases between. CDR1 and CDR2 from the germline V gene are SGHRS and YFSETQ. Here the CDR3 DNA reads TGCGCCAGCAGCTTGACCCCCTACGAGCAGTACTTC. It is translated as CASSLTPYEQYF.

The chain employs TRBV20-1 and TRBJ2-1; 7 bases map to TRBD1. CDR3 size: 13 residues. V lost 5 bases to trimming and J lost 8 bases; unmatched junction nucleotides: 9. In germline, CDR1 is DFQATT, CDR2 SNEGSKA (reference sequence). CDR3 sequence: CSAGGQLRDEQFF. CDR3 DNA: TGCAGTGCTGGGGGACAGCTCAGGGATGAGCAGTTCTTC.